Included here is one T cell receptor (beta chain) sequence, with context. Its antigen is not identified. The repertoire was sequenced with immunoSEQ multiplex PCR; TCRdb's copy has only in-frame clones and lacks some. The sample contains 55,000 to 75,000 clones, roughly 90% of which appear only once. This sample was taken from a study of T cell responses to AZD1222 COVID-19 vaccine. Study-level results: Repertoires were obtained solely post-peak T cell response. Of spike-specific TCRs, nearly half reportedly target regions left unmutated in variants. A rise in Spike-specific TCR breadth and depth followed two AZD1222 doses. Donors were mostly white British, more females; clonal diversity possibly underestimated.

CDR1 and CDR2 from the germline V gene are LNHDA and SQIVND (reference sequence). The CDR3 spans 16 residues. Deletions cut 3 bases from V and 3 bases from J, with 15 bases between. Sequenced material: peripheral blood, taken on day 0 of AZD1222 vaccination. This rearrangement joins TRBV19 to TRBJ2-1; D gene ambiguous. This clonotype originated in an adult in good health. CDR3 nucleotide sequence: TGTGCCAGTAGTATTGCTCGGTCTGGCCTCTACAATGAGCAGTTCTTC. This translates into CASSIARSGLYNEQFF.